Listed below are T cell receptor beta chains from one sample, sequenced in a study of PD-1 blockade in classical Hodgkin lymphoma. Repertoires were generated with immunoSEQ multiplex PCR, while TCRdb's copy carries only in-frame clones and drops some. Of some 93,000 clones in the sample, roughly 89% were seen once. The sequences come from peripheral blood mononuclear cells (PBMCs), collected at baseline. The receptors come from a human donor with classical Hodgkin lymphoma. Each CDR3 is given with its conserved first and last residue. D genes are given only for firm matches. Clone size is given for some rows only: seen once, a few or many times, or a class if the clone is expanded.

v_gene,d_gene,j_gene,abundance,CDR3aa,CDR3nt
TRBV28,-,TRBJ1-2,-,CASSFLLRGGGYGYTF,TGTGCCAGCAGTTTTCTTCTAAGGGGAGGGGGCTATGGCTACACCTTC
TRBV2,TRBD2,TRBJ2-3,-,CASRTYTSGSGTDTQYF,TGTGCCAGCAGGACCTATACTAGCGGGAGTGGGACAGATACGCAGTATTTT
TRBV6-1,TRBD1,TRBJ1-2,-,CASSEGRDRRYGYTF,TGTGCCAGCAGTGAAGGCCGGGACAGGCGGTATGGCTACACCTTC
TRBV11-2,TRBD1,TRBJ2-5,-,CASSLIWTGVFRTQYF,TGTGCCAGCAGCTTAATTTGGACAGGGGTCTTTCGGACCCAGTACTTC
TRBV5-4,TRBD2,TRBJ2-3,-,CASRASGRVSRTQYF,TGTGCCAGCAGAGCCAGCGGGAGGGTGTCTCGTACGCAGTATTTT
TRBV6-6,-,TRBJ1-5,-,CASSYERYQPQHF,TGTGCCAGCAGTTACGAACGTTATCAGCCCCAGCATTTT
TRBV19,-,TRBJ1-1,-,CASSIDGGPNTEAFF,TGTGCCAGTAGTATAGATGGGGGGCCCAACACTGAAGCTTTCTTT
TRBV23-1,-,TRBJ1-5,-,CASSWGPGPQHF,TGCGCCAGCAGTTGGGGCCCGGGGCCCCAGCATTTT
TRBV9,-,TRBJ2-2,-,CASSVAQGELFF,TGTGCCAGCAGCGTAGCCCAAGGGGAGCTGTTTTTT
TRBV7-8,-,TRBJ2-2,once,CASSFSFRSNTGELFF,TGTGCCAGCAGCTTCTCGTTCCGCTCGAACACCGGGGAGCTGTTTTTT
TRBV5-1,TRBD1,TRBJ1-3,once,CASSFQGQGRGTIYF,TGCGCCAGCAGCTTTCAAGGACAGGGTCGCGGCACCATATATTTT
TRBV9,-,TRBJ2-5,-,CASSVGSGWAKETQYF,TGTGCCAGCAGCGTAGGATCGGGTTGGGCAAAAGAGACCCAGTACTTC
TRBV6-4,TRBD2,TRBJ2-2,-,CASSDRPLTSGRGTGELFF,TGTGCCAGCAGTGACCGCCCCCTTACTAGCGGGAGAGGAACCGGGGAGCTGTTTTTT
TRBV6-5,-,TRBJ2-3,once,CASRVEGGGADTQYF,TGTGCCAGCAGAGTTGAGGGAGGAGGCGCAGATACGCAGTATTTT
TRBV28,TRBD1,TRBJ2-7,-,CASKKTGTGGSYEQYF,TGTGCCAGCAAAAAGACCGGGACAGGGGGCTCCTACGAGCAGTACTTC
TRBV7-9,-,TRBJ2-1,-,CASSLARSSSYNEQFF,TGTGCCAGCAGCTTAGCGCGGTCTAGCTCCTACAATGAGCAGTTCTTC
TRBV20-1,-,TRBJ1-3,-,CSARVGNTIYF,TGCAGTGCTAGGGTCGGAAACACCATATATTTT
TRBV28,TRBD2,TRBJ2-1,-,CASSFNLAGLYNEQFF,TGTGCCAGCAGTTTTAATCTAGCGGGACTATACAATGAGCAGTTCTTC
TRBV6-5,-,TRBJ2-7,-,CASNSAGNYEQYF,TGTGCCAGCAACTCGGCCGGGAACTACGAGCAGTACTTC
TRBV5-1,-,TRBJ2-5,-,CASSLVPGEETQYF,TGCGCCAGCAGCTTGGTGCCAGGGGAAGAGACCCAGTACTTC
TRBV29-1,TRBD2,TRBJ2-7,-,CSVQGKSGRSSYEQYF,TGCAGCGTTCAGGGAAAGAGCGGGAGGAGCTCCTACGAGCAGTACTTC
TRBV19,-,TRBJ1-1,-,CATSRTLTEAFF,TGTGCCACCTCCCGGACCCTCACTGAAGCTTTCTTT
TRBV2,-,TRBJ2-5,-,CASREDLSPEETQYF,TGTGCCAGCAGAGAGGACCTAAGTCCCGAAGAGACCCAGTACTTC
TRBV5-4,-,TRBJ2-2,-,CANSLRQGTGELFF,TGTGCCAACAGCTTGCGGCAGGGGACCGGGGAGCTGTTTTTT
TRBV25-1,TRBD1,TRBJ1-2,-,CASSATGGAFHGYTF,TGTGCCAGCAGTGCCACAGGGGGCGCGTTTCATGGCTACACCTTC
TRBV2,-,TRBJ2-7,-,CASRELGQSYEQYF,TGTGCCAGCAGAGAGTTAGGACAGTCCTACGAGCAGTACTTC
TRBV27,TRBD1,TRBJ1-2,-,CASGSDRTSGYGYTF,TGTGCCAGCGGATCGGACAGGACCTCTGGCTATGGCTACACCTTC
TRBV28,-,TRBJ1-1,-,CASSLWLNTEAFF,TGTGCCAGCAGTTTATGGCTGAACACTGAAGCTTTCTTT
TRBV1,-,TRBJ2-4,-,CTSSQDRGLAKNIQYF,TGCACCAGCAGCCAAGATAGAGGCTTAGCCAAAAACATTCAGTACTTC
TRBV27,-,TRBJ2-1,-,CASSSSRLNEQFF,TGTGCCAGCAGTTCGTCTAGGCTCAATGAGCAGTTCTTC
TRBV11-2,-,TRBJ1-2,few,CASSLTGPKGYTF,TGTGCCAGCAGCTTAACAGGGCCGAAGGGCTACACCTTC